This is a list of T cell receptor beta chains from one sample in a study of esophageal squamous cell carcinoma under preoperative chemotherapy. TCRdb itself ran the PCR reads through MiXCR, one entry per CDR3 protein. This table has some 30,000 distinct CDR3 sequences, about half appearing once. Sample collection occurred from a patient given preoperative chemotherapy. The receptors were sampled from a human donor with esophageal squamous cell carcinoma. The donor label of this sample is uncertain. Both conserved end residues are part of each CDR3. Fields, in order: D gene, V gene, J gene, clone size, CDR3 protein, CDR3 DNA. D genes are given only for firm matches. Not every row has a clone size; where given, it reads once, few, many or a size class.

D gene: TRBD1; V gene: TRBV7-2; J gene: TRBJ2-3; clone size: -; CDR3 protein: CASSLQGVRTETQYF; CDR3 DNA: TGTGCCAGCAGCCTACAGGGGGTGCGGACCGAGACGCAGTATTTT
D gene: -; V gene: TRBV7-2; J gene: TRBJ2-1; clone size: -; CDR3 protein: CARGSQANRADEQFF; CDR3 DNA: TGTGCCCGGGGCTCTCAGGCTAACAGGGCCGATGAGCAGTTTTTC
D gene: TRBD2; V gene: TRBV7-2; J gene: TRBJ2-5; clone size: -; CDR3 protein: CAGSGGRDKKTQYF; CDR3 DNA: TGTGCGGGCAGCGGGGGCCGTGACAAAAAGACCCAGTACTTC
D gene: -; V gene: TRBV6-1; J gene: TRBJ2-2; clone size: -; CDR3 protein: CASSEAEGTGGELFF; CDR3 DNA: TGTGCCAGCAGTGAAGCGGAAGGGACTGGCGGGGAGCTGTTTTTT
D gene: -; V gene: TRBV5-1; J gene: TRBJ2-5; clone size: -; CDR3 protein: CASSPLGDQETQYF; CDR3 DNA: TGCGCCAGCAGCCCCTTGGGGGACCAAGAGACCCAGTACTTC
D gene: -; V gene: TRBV12-5; J gene: TRBJ2-7; clone size: few; CDR3 protein: CASGLADSYEQYF; CDR3 DNA: TGTGCTAGTGGTTTGGCCGACAGCTACGAGCAGTACTTC
D gene: -; V gene: TRBV24-1; J gene: TRBJ2-2; clone size: -; CDR3 protein: CATSDPSRDTKGELFF; CDR3 DNA: TGTGCCACCAGTGATCCATCTCGGGACACCAAAGGGGAGCTGTTTTTT
D gene: TRBD1; V gene: TRBV6-1; J gene: TRBJ2-2; clone size: many; CDR3 protein: CASKGGPNGELFF; CDR3 DNA: TGTGCCAGCAAAGGGGGCCCGAACGGGGAGCTGTTTTTT
D gene: -; V gene: TRBV12-3/TRBV12-4; J gene: TRBJ2-1; clone size: -; CDR3 protein: CASSFLDNEQFF; CDR3 DNA: TGTGCCAGCAGTTTTTTAGATAATGAGCAGTTCTTC
D gene: -; V gene: TRBV7-2; J gene: TRBJ2-7; clone size: medium-sized; CDR3 protein: CASSLAVNQLAYEQYF; CDR3 DNA: TGTGCCAGCAGCTTAGCAGTTAATCAGCTCGCCTACGAGCAGTACTTC
D gene: -; V gene: TRBV7-3; J gene: TRBJ2-1; clone size: many; CDR3 protein: CASSRGGGGSQETQFF; CDR3 DNA: TGTGCCAGCAGCCGGGGTGGGGGCGGGAGCCAAGAGACCCAGTTCTTC
D gene: -; V gene: TRBV7-2; J gene: TRBJ2-4; clone size: -; CDR3 protein: CAGIRGLDKDIQYF; CDR3 DNA: TGTGCCGGCATCCGGGGTCTAGACAAAGACATTCAGTACTTC
D gene: TRBD1; V gene: TRBV27; J gene: TRBJ2-7; clone size: many; CDR3 protein: CASSLSRGRGYEQYF; CDR3 DNA: TGTGCCAGCAGTTTATCGAGGGGGCGCGGGTACGAGCAGTACTTC
D gene: -; V gene: TRBV7-6; J gene: TRBJ2-7; clone size: -; CDR3 protein: CASSLESGEQYF; CDR3 DNA: TGTGCCAGCAGCTTAGAGTCTGGCGAGCAGTACTTC
D gene: -; V gene: TRBV12-3/TRBV12-4; J gene: TRBJ2-3; clone size: -; CDR3 protein: CASSFGGQNTDTQYF; CDR3 DNA: TGTGCCAGCAGTTTCGGGGGTCAGAACACAGATACGCAGTATTTT
D gene: -; V gene: TRBV12-3/TRBV12-4; J gene: TRBJ2-7; clone size: few; CDR3 protein: CASSPGHSSYEQYF; CDR3 DNA: TGTGCCAGCAGCCCCGGACACTCCTCCTACGAGCAGTACTTC
D gene: TRBD2; V gene: TRBV10-3; J gene: TRBJ2-3; clone size: few; CDR3 protein: CAAHRGGVSGSPDTQYF; CDR3 DNA: TGTGCCGCGCACCGGGGGGGTGTTAGCGGGAGCCCAGATACGCAGTATTTT